This T cell receptor beta chain was found in a study of blood T cell repertoires in COVID-19. Study-wide context: T cells, B-cell-depleted T cells, or PBMCs supplied cDNA or gDNA.

Germline-derived CDR1 and CDR2 are LGHNA and YNFKEQ. The CDR3 has 16 amino acids. J gave up 3 bases and V 0 bases, and 7 bases lay outside the gene matches. Methods used by the authors: Cell counts per sample came from amplifying reference gene primers. Assay used: immunoSEQ multiplex PCR; TCRdb lists only in-frame clones, some missing. D and trimming come from the DNA, and the V and J calls and clone size come from that table. In the table there are roughly 120,000 clones, approximately 86% of which are singletons. The source material was peripheral blood. This chain joins TRBV4-2 and TRBJ1-2, with TRBD1 identical over 7 bases. This TCR was recovered from a man aged 35 to 55 with acute or convalescent COVID-19. CDR3 in DNA: TGTGCCAGCAGCCAAGAATTGAGACAGGGTGACTATGGCTACACCTTC. This sequence encodes CASSQELRQGDYGYTF.